These 13 T cell receptor beta chains originate from one sample sequenced in a study of T cell repertoires in cytomegalovirus infection. Via MiXCR, TCRdb re-called the reads, giving one row per CDR3 protein. Found here are 200,000 to 300,000 distinct CDR3 sequences, around 12% of them singletons; the top ten hold 1.5% to 2%. Input material: PBMCs. The origin of the receptors is a human donor in good health (CMV status not recorded). Some clones in this sample may be carry-over from other donors' samples.

The J gene is TRBJ2-1, the V gene TRBV25-1; D is possibly TRBD1 or TRBD2 (6 bases each). Trimming removed 2 bases from V and 8 bases from J, with 7 bases in between. Germline values: CDR1 MGHDK, CDR2 SYGVNS. The CDR3 contains 12 residues. CDR3 protein: CASSERGDEQFF. Written as DNA, the CDR3 is TGTGCCAGCAGTGAAAGGGGGGATGAGCAGTTCTTC.

V is TRBV6-2 or TRBV6-3 and J is TRBJ1-1, with D unclear. Germline assignment: CDR1 MNHEY and CDR2 SVGEGT. This CDR3 contains 16 residues. The germline V and J ends were trimmed by 0 bases and 3 bases, with 14 bases remaining between them. The CDR3 sequence: CASSYSIPGGDTEAFF. CDR3 in DNA: TGTGCCAGCAGTTACTCGATACCGGGAGGTGACACTGAAGCTTTCTTT.

This clonotype was detected ten times or more. The genes are TRBV7-3 and TRBJ2-1; 13 bases agree with TRBD2. Trimming cost V 4 bases and J 8 bases; bases outside gene matches: 5. Germline V gives CDR1 SGHTA, CDR2 FQGTGA. The CDR3 spans 15 residues. CDR3 in amino acids: CASSSTSGRADEQFF. CDR3 DNA sequence: TGTGCCAGCAGCTCTACTAGCGGGAGGGCCGATGAGCAGTTCTTC.

This clonotype was detected many times. The chain links TRBV7-8 to TRBJ1-5; possibly TRBD1 for D (6 bases). The V end lost 5 bases, the J end lost 6 bases, and 23 bases lay between the germline ends. The length of the CDR3 is 17 residues. Germline lookup yields CDR1 SGHVS and CDR2 FQNEAQ. The DNA of the CDR3 is TGTGCCAGCAGCGTGTTCCCACGGACCGCGGGGGCTCAGCCCCAGCATTTT. This gives the protein CASSVFPRTAGAQPQHF.

This clonotype was seen only a few times. The chain joins TRBV29-1 to TRBJ1-5; perhaps TRBD1 as D (6 bases). The CDR3 contains 15 residues. With 4 bases removed from V and 0 bases from J, the gap between germline ends came to 13 bases. Germline CDR1 is SQVTM and CDR2 is ANQGSEA. CDR3 region: CSVVRDTDSNQPQHF. CDR3 DNA: TGCAGCGTTGTCCGGGACACCGATAGCAATCAGCCCCAGCATTTT.

The chain joins TRBV7-9 to TRBJ2-5, with D perhaps matching TRBD2 (5 bases). Germline V gene sequence: CDR1 SEHNR, CDR2 FQNEAQ (reference sequence). The CDR3 runs 15 residues. Trimming pared 5 bases from V and 2 bases from J, leaving 15 bases between. In DNA, the CDR3 is TGTGCCAGCAGCCTTTATGGCCGAGGGCAAGAGACCCAGTACTTC. The encoded protein is CASSLYGRGQETQYF.

This chain joins TRBV25-1 and TRBJ1-6, with D perhaps TRBD1 (5 bases). The V end was cut by 0 bases, the J end by 10 bases, with 13 bases between. The CDR3 runs 15 residues. Germline V gene sequence: CDR1 MGHDK, CDR2 SYGVNS. CDR3 sequence reads: CASSEYRGEESPLHF. The CDR3 DNA reads TGTGCCAGCAGTGAATACCGGGGCGAAGAGTCACCCCTCCACTTT.

This clonotype came up many times. The chain recombines TRBV5-1 with TRBJ2-7; 10 bases are a match to TRBD1. The CDR3 runs to 15 residues. Germline CDR1 reads SGHRS; CDR2 reads YFSETQ. V lost 4 bases to trimming and J lost 6 bases; unmatched junction nucleotides: 10. The CDR3 region is CASSQDGTGVSEQYF. CDR3 nucleotide sequence: TGCGCCAGCAGCCAGGACGGGACAGGGGTCAGCGAGCAGTACTTC. The variable domain in full, with the rest retrieved from reference TRBV5-1 and TRBJ2-7, is KAGVTQTPRYLIKTRGQQVTLSCSPISGHRSVSWYQQTPGQGLQFLFEYFSETQRNKGNFPGRFSGRQFSNSRSEMNVSTLELGDSALYLCASSQDGTGVSEQYFGPGTRLTVT.

There are many counts of this clonotype. This chain uses TRBV7-2 with TRBJ2-7; D is possibly TRBD1 (5 bases). Trimming cost V 5 bases and J 0 bases, with 14 bases left between them. The germline V gene has CDR1 SGHTA and CDR2 FQGNSA. The CDR3 loop spans 15 amino acids. The CDR3 reads CASSLRMGPSYEQYF. For the CDR3, the DNA is TGTGCCAGCAGCCTCCGGATGGGGCCCTCCTACGAGCAGTACTTC.

This clonotype was observed at least ten times. The chain has TRBV27 and TRBJ2-1; 7 nucleotides align to TRBD1. Per the germline V gene, CDR1 is MNHEY and CDR2 is SMNVEV (reference sequence). The V segment lost 2 bases and the J segment 0 bases; nucleotides outside the gene matches: 7. The CDR3 has 17 residues. The CDR3 DNA reads as TGTGCCAGCAGTTTAGAGGGGGCAGGCAGCTCCTACAATGAGCAGTTCTTC. It codes for CASSLEGAGSSYNEQFF.

This clonotype was detected a few times. The J gene is TRBJ1-1, the V gene TRBV30; D is ambiguous. Germline V gives CDR1 GTSNPN, CDR2 SVGIG (reference sequence). CDR3 length: 14 residues. V was trimmed by 0 bases and J by 3 bases, leaving 11 bases between them. CDR3 bases: TGTGCCTGGAGTGTATATCGTAGGGACACTGAAGCTTTCTTT. Translated: CAWSVYRRDTEAFF.

This clonotype was seen ten or more times. The chain is built from TRBV19 and TRBJ1-1; no reliable D call. V gave up 3 bases and J gave up 6 bases, with 8 bases separating them. The CDR3 consists of 12 residues. Germline lookup yields CDR1 LNHDA and CDR2 SQIVND (reference sequence). The DNA of the CDR3 is TGTGCCAGTAGTATTCGTGGGGCTGAAGCTTTCTTT. Protein sequence: CASSIRGAEAFF.

This rearrangement joins TRBV29-1 to TRBJ2-7; D is unresolved. The germline CDR1 and CDR2 sequences are SQVTM and ANQGSEA. CDR3 length equals 11 residues. Trimming cost V 4 bases and J 1 base, with 5 bases left between them. DNA of the CDR3: TGCAGCGTTGTAAAGTCCTACGAGCAGTACTTC. Translating it yields CSVVKSYEQYF.